This T cell receptor beta chain was captured in a study of cytomegalovirus exposure and HLA in healthy donors (dated by TCRdb to about 2017). Regarding the complete study: According to an earlier analysis of 550 to 700 of the donors, roughly 180 million T cells yielded 95 million to 140 million unique TCR beta sequences and more than 250 Gb of sequence data. An early release that covered about 600 HLA-typed donors contained approximately 290 gigabases of sequencing data and 75 million to 100 million unique TCR sequences. Among the roughly 390 genotyped donors, roughly 80% belonged to the genetic ancestry cluster associated with self-reported Caucasian donors. The aim of the study was to test whether cataloging public T cell receptors could identify signatures of past pathogen exposure. The T cell repertoires of 700 or so subjects were profiled by immunosequencing and related to cytomegalovirus serostatus. Along with the approximately 670-subject first cohort, a separate validation cohort of some 130 different subjects was used. The study combined high-throughput TCR immunosequencing, statistical association of individual TCRs with disease status, and machine learning to predict cytomegalovirus infection status. A later analysis re-analyzed previously published TCR beta repertoires from about 730 donors and added high-resolution HLA genotyping to study TCR occurrence patterns. Rather than drawing on any new phenotypic data, the later analysis identified candidate immune exposures from TCR beta sequences and the way those sequences occurred across donors. In an earlier analysis of 587 of the donors, high-throughput TCR beta sequencing was used to judge whether each TCR beta V gene segment behaved as functional or pseudogenic. Alongside the repertoire data, information on donor age, sex, ethnicity and CMV serostatus was compiled. A later genetic analysis took genome-wide SNP genotypes for about 65% of the 666 donors and used that subset as a discovery cohort. All discovery cohort repertoires had been generated using a single sequencing platform. Class I and class II HLA loci were covered by the typing at four-digit resolution. The number of donors typed differed by locus, with roughly 620-630 for A, B, C, DRB1 and DQB1, roughly 520 for DQA1, 606 for DPA1, and 400 to 490 for DPB1. Several DR-DQ haplotypes were treated as single units for association and clustering because of strong linkage in the cohort. Among a few hundred genotyped donors of the cohort, an average of around 240,000 unique TCR beta nucleotide sequences were sequenced per donor, 15% to 20% of them non-productive.

The cohort consisted of hundreds of healthy bone marrow donors. At the time of sampling, all cohort members were nominally healthy, though unrecorded immune exposures were likely present. The donor was CMV seropositive and was included in the group of almost 300 seropositive cohort members. Each donor provided a peripheral blood sample, and peripheral blood mononuclear cells were used for TCR beta sequencing. The Qiagen DNeasy Blood Extraction Kit was used to extract genomic DNA from the blood cell samples. A word on this clone: Its antigen is not yet known. No quality values exist for individual bases; no much larger clone is one base distant.

Library prep was done by the immunoSEQ multiplex PCR assay. The multiplex PCR relied on a mix of 60 forward primers for TCR Vbeta segments and 13 reverse primers for TCR Jbeta segments. A multiplex PCR assay on genomic DNA amplified the CDR3 region of rearranged TCR beta genes. The amplified TCR beta libraries were sequenced on the Illumina HiSeq System as 87-base-pair reads. The authors processed their data as follows. Across the roughly 670 repertoires, a later analysis counted tens of millions of unique TCR beta chains, around 10 million of which were shared by at least two donors. Raw reads were error-corrected and collapsed into unique sequences by a nearest-neighbor algorithm in which closely related sequences were merged to remove PCR and sequencing errors. CDR3 sequences were aligned to IMGT reference sequences to assign V, D and J gene segments. For a sequence to be retained, at least a six-nucleotide match to both a V gene segment and a J gene segment was required. A rearrangement was called productive if the CDR3 had no stop codons and remained in frame with V and J, and every other rearrangement was called non-productive. Following IMGT convention, CDR3 was defined as the stretch from the second conserved V-encoded cysteine up to the conserved J-encoded phenylalanine. The earlier analysis of more than 450 of the donors excluded sequences that lacked an unambiguous match to a single V gene segment. An earlier analysis of several hundred of the donors called V segments functional above 56.7% productive rearrangements and segregating when the between-donor standard deviation exceeded 5%. A statistical classification framework was built for diagnosing cytomegalovirus status from the catalog of TCR beta chain sequences. In a later analysis, TCR nucleotide sequences were compared against IMGT/GENE-DB human TR gene sequences so that V and J genes could be assigned. In a later analysis, CDR3 sequences and most-parsimonious VDJ recombination scenarios were assigned using the TCRdist pipeline. In a later analysis, each TCR beta chain was defined by its CDR3 amino acid sequence together with its V-gene family, and reads lacking a unique V-gene family were excluded. To address suspected cross-contamination and a sequencing artifact, a later analysis removed around 590 highly shared, low-generation-probability nucleotide sequences. A later analysis calculated a clonal expansion index for each public chain from normalized within-repertoire ranks of inferred template counts. A later analysis computed generation probabilities with a VDJ recombination model fitted to out-of-frame rearrangements, and checked the results against IGoR. In a later analysis, TCR-TCR, TCR-HLA and TCR-CMV co-occurrence was scored with hypergeometric tests, and a repertoire-size bias correction was applied to TCR pairs. A later analysis estimated false discovery rates by permuting HLA or CMV assignments 20 times. In a later analysis, co-occurring TCRs were grouped with DBSCAN, and TCRdist sequence similarity was added when clustering was performed within HLA-allele-positive subsets. Repertoires with fewer than 30,000 or more than 120,000 public chains were left out of co-occurrence clustering, as were about 5 repertoires with anomalous nucleotide sharing. TCRdb mirrors the immuneACCESS table, restricted to in-frame sequences. Some clones are absent from its copies; in checked studies, under half trace to an unresolved V gene, and the reason for the others is unknown. V and J calls and clone size are those listed in that table; D and trimming were worked out from the DNA. The sample includes 150,000 or so clones, with roughly 79% observed a single time. Around 4.7% of the sample rests with the top ten.

Broad study findings and their caveats: The classifier was reported to diagnose cytomegalovirus status with high specificity and sensitivity in both the original and validation cohorts. The study listed 164 TCR beta chains as associated with cytomegalovirus. In a later analysis, HLA-associated TCR beta chains were found to be more clonally expanded and to have lower generation probabilities than equally common non-associated chains. While some public TCRs were present in many individuals, most TCR sequences turned up only very rarely across donors. Sequencing depth was assumed to be roughly uniform across donors in the presence/absence analyses, though that assumption may not hold. The authors suggested that the approach could potentially be generalized to other disease states and immunological phenotypes. For the cohort, immune exposure information was limited to CMV serostatus. HLA typing was unavailable for some donors at each locus, so association tests used only the typed subset. Because counts were too low, fewer than 20 rarely observed V segments, including chromosome 9 orphons, were excluded from the earlier analysis of roughly 580 of the donors. Strong co-occurrence of HLA alleles, especially DR and DQ, made assigning TCR associations to individual alleles difficult. In a later analysis, the rate of TCR association differed among HLA loci, with DRB1 alleles having the most associated TCRs and HLA-C alleles having the fewest. A further reported finding was that TCR beta sequences accurately predicted the HLA-A and HLA-B alleles for most subjects in the first cohort. A later genetic analysis associated a missense DCLRE1C variant with V-gene and J-gene trimming of TCR beta chains, and an independent cohort replicated the association. A cluster of highly shared sequence variants was judged likely to represent a technical artifact of the sequencing pipeline. Some IMGT-functional V segments, including TRBV6-2 and TRBV6-3, could not be distinguished by the 87-base-pair reads and were therefore excluded. Three of the identified cytomegalovirus-associated TCR beta chains were confirmed in vitro to be specific for cytomegalovirus antigens. According to a later analysis, most CMV-associated TCR beta chains appeared to be HLA-restricted, and the HLA associations seemed to be driven largely by CMV exposure. In a later genetic analysis, fewer N-insertions in productive TCRs were reported among donors in an Asian-associated ancestry cluster than the approximately 710-donor mean. A later analysis associated about 18,000 TCR beta sequences with specific HLA alleles at a false discovery rate of 0.05. Correlated functional status among segregating V segments might be attributable to linkage disequilibrium, but an unknown experimental factor could not be ruled out. In an earlier analysis of more than 450 of the donors, most TCR beta V segments were observed in productive rearrangements about 90% or about 30% of the time, broadly matching IMGT annotations. Only TCR beta chains were sequenced in this cohort, and the absence of alpha or paired-chain data limited detectable features. According to a later analysis, parvovirus B19, influenza, CMV and Epstein-Barr virus appeared linked to several top co-occurrence clusters.

V is pared back by 2 bases and J by 0 bases, with 8 bases lying between the germline termini. The germline V gene encodes CDR1 MNHEY and CDR2 SVGAGI. The CDR3 spans 15 residues, from the cysteine through the phenylalanine. The read is trimmed to its CDR3 DNA, 45 bases read in frame from base 1. This chain is built from TRBV6-5 and TRBJ1-5; the D segment could be TRBD1, given 6 matching bases. The sample consisted of PBMCs. The origin of this receptor is a woman aged 18-29 years in good health and CMV-seropositive. The CDR3 is CASSYTGSSNQPQHF. The sequence in DNA is TGTGCCAGCAGTTACACAGGGAGTAGCAATCAGCCCCAGCATTTT.